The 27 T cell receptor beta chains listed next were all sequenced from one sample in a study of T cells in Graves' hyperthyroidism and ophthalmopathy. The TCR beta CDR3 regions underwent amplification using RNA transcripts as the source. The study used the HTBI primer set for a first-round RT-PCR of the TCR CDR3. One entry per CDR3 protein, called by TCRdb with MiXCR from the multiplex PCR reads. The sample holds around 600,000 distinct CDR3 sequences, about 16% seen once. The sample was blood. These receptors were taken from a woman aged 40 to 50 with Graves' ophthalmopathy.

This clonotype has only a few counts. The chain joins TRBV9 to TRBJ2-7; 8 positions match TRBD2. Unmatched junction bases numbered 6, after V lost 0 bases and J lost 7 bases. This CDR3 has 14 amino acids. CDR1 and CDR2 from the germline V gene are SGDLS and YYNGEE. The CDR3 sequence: CASSVDGRAGEQYF. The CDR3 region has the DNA TGTGCCAGCAGCGTAGACGGGAGGGCCGGGGAGCAGTACTTC.

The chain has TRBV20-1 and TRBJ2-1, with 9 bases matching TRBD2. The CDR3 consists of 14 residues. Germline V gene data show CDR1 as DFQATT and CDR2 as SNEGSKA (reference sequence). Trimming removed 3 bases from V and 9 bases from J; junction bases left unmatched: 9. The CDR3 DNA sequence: TGCAGTGCTAGTGATGTTTGGCGGGAGGGTGAGCAGTTCTTC. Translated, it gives CSASDVWREGEQFF.

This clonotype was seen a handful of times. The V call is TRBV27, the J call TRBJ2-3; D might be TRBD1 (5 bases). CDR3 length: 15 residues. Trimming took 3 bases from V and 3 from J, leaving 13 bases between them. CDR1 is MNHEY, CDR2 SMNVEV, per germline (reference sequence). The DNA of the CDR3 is TGTGCCAGCAGTTTTTCGCAGGGCTGGACAGATACGCAGTATTTT. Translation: CASSFSQGWTDTQYF.

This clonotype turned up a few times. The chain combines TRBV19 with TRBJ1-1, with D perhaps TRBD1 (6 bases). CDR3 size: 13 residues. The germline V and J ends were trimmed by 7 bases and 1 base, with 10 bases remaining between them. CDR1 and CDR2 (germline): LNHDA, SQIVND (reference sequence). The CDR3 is CASTPQGNTEAFF. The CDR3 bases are TGTGCCAGTACCCCACAGGGGAACACTGAAGCTTTCTTT.

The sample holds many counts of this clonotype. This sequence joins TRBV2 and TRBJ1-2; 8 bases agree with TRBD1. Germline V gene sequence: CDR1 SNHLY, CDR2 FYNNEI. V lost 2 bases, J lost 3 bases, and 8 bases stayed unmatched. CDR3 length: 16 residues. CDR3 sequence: CASSERVAGGDYGYTF. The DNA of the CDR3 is TGTGCCAGCAGTGAACGGGTGGCAGGGGGCGACTATGGCTACACCTTC.

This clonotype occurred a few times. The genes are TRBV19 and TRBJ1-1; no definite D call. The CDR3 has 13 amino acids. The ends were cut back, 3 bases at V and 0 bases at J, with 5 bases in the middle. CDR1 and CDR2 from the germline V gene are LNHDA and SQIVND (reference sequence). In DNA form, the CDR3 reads TGTGCCAGTAGTATGGACCTGAACACTGAAGCTTTCTTT. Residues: CASSMDLNTEAFF.

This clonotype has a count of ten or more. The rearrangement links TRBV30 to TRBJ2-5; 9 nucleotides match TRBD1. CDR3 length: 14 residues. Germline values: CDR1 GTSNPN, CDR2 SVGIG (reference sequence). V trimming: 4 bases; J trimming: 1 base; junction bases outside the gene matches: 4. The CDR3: CAWTTGQGQETQYF. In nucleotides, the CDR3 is TGTGCCTGGACCACGGGACAGGGCCAAGAGACCCAGTACTTC. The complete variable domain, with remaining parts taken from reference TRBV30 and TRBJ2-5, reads SQTIHQWPATLVQPVGSPLSLECTVEGTSNPNLYWYRQAAGRGLQLLFYSVGIGQISSEVPQNLSASRPQDRQFILSSKKLLLSDSGFYLCAWTTGQGQETQYFGPGTRLLVL.

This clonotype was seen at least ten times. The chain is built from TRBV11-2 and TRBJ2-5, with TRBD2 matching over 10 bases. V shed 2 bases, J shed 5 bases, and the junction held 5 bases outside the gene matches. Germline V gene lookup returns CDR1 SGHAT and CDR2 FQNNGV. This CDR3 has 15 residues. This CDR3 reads CASSLSLAGVETQYF. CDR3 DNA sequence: TGTGCCAGCAGCTTAAGCCTAGCGGGGGTCGAGACCCAGTACTTC.

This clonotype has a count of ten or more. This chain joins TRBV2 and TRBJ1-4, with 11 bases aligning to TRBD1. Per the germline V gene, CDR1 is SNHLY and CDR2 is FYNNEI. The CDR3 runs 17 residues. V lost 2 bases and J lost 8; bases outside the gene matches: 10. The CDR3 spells CASSERGTGGRGEKLFF. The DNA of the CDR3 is TGTGCCAGCAGTGAAAGGGGGACAGGGGGTCGTGGCGAAAAACTGTTTTTT.

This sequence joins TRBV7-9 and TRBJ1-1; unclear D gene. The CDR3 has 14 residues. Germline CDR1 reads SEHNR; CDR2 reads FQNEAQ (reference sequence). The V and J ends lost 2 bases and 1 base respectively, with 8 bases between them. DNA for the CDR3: TGTGCCAGCAGCTTAAGGGTCGAGAACACTGAAGCTTTCTTT. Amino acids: CASSLRVENTEAFF.

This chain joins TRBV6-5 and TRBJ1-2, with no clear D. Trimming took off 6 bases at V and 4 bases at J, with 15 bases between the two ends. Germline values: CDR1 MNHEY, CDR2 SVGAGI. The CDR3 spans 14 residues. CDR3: CASRSADGIYGYTF. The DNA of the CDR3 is TGTGCCAGCAGGTCCGCCGATGGGATCTATGGCTACACCTTC.

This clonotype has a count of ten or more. CDR3 residues: CASSANRNSGNTIYF. Here the CDR3 DNA reads TGTGCCAGCAGTGCTAACAGGAACTCTGGAAACACCATATATTTT. The rearrangement links TRBV2 to TRBJ1-3; D is possibly TRBD1 (5 bases). The CDR3 has 15 residues. V dropped 4 bases and J dropped 0 bases, with 10 bases sitting between them. Germline CDR1 reads SNHLY; CDR2 reads FYNNEI. The entire variable domain, with the rest obtained from reference TRBV2 and TRBJ1-3, is as follows: EPEVTQTPSHQVTQMGQEVILRCVPISNHLYFYWYRQILGQKVEFLVSFYNNEISEKSEIFDDQFSVERPDGSNFTLKIRSTKLEDSAMYFCASSANRNSGNTIYFGEGSWLTVV.

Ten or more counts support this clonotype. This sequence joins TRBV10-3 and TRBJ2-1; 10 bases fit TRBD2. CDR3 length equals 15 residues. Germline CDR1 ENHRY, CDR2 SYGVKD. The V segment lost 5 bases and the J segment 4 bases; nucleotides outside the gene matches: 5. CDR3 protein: CAISLAGGPYNEQFF. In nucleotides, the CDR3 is TGTGCCATCAGTTTAGCGGGGGGACCGTACAATGAGCAGTTCTTC.

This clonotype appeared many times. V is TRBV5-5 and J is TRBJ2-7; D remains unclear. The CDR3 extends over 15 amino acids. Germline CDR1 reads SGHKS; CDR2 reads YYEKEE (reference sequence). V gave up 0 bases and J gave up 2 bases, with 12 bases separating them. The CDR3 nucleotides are TGTGCCAGCAGCTTGGCCGTGGGTGCAGCCTACGAGCAGTACTTC. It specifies CASSLAVGAAYEQYF.

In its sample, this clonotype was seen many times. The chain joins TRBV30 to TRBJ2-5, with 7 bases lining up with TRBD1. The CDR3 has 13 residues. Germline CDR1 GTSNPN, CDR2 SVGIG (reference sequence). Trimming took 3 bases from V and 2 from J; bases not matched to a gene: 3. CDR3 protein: CAWRRQGQETQYF. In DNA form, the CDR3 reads TGTGCCTGGAGGCGACAGGGACAAGAGACCCAGTACTTC.

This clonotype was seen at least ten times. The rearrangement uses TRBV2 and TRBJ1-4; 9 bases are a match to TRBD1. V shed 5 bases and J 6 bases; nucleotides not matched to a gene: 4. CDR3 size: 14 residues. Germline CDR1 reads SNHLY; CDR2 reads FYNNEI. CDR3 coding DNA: TGTGCCAGCAGTCTACAGGGGGCGGATGAAAAACTGTTTTTT. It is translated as CASSLQGADEKLFF.

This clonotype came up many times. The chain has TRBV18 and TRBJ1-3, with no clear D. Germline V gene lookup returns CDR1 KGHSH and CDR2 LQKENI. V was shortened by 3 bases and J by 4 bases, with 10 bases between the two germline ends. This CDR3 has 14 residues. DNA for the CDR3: TGTGCCAGCTCACCGGACCTCTTGGGAAACACCATATATTTT. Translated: CASSPDLLGNTIYF.

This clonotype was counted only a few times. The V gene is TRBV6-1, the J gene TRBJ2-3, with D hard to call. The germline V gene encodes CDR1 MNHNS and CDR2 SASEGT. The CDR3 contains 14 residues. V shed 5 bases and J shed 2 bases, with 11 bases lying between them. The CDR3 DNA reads TGTGCCAGCAGTTCGAGCGAGGTCACAGATACGCAGTATTTT. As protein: CASSSSEVTDTQYF.

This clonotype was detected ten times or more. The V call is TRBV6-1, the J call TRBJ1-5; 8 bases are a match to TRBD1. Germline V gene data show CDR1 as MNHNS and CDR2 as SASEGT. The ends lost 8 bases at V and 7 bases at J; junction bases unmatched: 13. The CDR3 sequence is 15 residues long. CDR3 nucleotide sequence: TGTGCCAGCGCACCAGGCAGGGGGCTAGGGCAGCCCCAGCATTTT. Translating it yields CASAPGRGLGQPQHF.

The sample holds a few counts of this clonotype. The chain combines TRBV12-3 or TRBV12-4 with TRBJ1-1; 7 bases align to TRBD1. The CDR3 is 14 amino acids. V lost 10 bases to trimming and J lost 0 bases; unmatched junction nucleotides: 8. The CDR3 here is CAIKGQALNTEAFF. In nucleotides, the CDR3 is TGTGCCATAAAAGGACAGGCCCTGAACACTGAAGCTTTCTTT.

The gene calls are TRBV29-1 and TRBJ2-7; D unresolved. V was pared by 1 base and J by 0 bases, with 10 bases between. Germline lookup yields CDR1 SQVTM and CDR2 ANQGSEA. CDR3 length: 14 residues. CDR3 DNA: TGCAGCGTTGAAGGAAGAGGCAGCTCCTACGAGCAGTACTTC. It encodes CSVEGRGSSYEQYF.

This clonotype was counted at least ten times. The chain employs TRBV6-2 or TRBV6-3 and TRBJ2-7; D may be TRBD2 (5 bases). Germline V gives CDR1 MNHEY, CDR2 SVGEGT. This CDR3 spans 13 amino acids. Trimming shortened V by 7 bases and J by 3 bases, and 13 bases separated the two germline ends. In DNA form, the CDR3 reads TGTGCCAGCACCCTACGCGGGTACTACGAGCAGTACTTC. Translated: CASTLRGYYEQYF.

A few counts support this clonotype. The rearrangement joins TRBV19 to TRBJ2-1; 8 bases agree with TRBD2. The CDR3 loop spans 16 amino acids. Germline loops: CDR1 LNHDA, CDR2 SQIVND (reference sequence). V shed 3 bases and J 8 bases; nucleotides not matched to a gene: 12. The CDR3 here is CASSIYSSGLTDEQFF. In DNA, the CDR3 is TGTGCCAGTAGTATTTACTCTAGCGGGCTCACAGATGAGCAGTTCTTC.

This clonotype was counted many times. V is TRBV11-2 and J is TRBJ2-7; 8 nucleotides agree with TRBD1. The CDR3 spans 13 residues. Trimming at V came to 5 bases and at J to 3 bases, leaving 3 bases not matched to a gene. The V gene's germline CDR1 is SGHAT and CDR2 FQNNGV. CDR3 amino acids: CASSIDRGYEQYF. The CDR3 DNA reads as TGTGCCAGCAGCATCGACAGGGGCTACGAGCAGTACTTC.

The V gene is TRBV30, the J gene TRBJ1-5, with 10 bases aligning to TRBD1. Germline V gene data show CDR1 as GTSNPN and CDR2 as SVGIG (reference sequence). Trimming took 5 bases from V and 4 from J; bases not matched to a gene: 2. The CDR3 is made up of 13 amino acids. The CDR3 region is CAWGGQGNQPQHF. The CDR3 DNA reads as TGTGCCTGGGGGGGACAGGGGAATCAGCCCCAGCATTTT. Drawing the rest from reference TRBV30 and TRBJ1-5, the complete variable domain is SQTIHQWPATLVQPVGSPLSLECTVEGTSNPNLYWYRQAAGRGLQLLFYSVGIGQISSEVPQNLSASRPQDRQFILSSKKLLLSDSGFYLCAWGGQGNQPQHFGDGTRLSIL.

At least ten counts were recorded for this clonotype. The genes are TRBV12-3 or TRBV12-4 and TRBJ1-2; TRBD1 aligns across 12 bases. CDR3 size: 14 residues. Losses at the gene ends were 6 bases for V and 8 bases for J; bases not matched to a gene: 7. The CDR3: CASRKGQGASGYTF. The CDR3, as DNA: TGTGCCAGCAGAAAGGGACAGGGGGCGAGCGGCTACACCTTC.

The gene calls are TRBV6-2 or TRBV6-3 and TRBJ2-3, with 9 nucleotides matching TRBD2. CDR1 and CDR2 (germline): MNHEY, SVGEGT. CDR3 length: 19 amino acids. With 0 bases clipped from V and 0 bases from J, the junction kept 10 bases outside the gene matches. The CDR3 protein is CASSYSSSGLASSTDTQYF. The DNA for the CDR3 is TGTGCCAGCAGTTACTCGAGTTCCGGACTAGCGTCTAGCACAGATACGCAGTATTTT.